The 14 T cell receptor beta chains presented below share a single source sample, sequenced in a study of T cells in localized non-small cell lung cancer. The repertoire was sequenced with immunoSEQ multiplex PCR; TCRdb's copy has only in-frame clones and lacks some. Of over 20,000 clones listed, about 92% are singletons. The sequencing here drew on peripheral blood, taken before any cancer treatment. Every receptor here comes from a man between 40 and 69 years old with stage III squamous cell lung carcinoma.

The chain recombines TRBV27 with TRBJ2-7; D is perhaps TRBD2 (6 bases). This CDR3 has 14 amino acids. Trimming removed 2 bases from V and 3 bases from J, with 11 bases in between. CDR1 is MNHEY and CDR2 is SMNVEV in the germline V gene (reference sequence). The CDR3 sequence is CASSLKRAGYEQYF. Here the CDR3 DNA reads TGTGCCAGCAGTTTAAAGCGGGCAGGCTACGAGCAGTACTTC.

The rearrangement links TRBV7-2 to TRBJ1-2; no firm D call. Germline lookup yields CDR1 SGHTA and CDR2 FQGNSA. Trimming removed 1 base from V and 5 bases from J, with 14 bases in between. This CDR3 spans 15 amino acids. CDR3 in DNA: TGTGCCAGCAGCTTAGGTCCCCAAGAGGGTTATGGCTACACCTTC. The encoded protein is CASSLGPQEGYGYTF. Full variable domain (outside the CDR3, taken from reference TRBV7-2 and TRBJ1-2): GAGVSQSPSNKVTEKGKDVELRCDPISGHTALYWYRQSLGQGLEFLIYFQGNSAPDKSGLPSDRFSAERTGGSVSTLTIQRTQQEDSAVYLCASSLGPQEGYGYTFGSGTRLTVV.

The chain carries TRBV5-1 and TRBJ2-5; weak D call: TRBD2 (6 bases). Germline V gives CDR1 SGHRS, CDR2 YFSETQ. Trimming stripped 3 bases from V and 4 bases from J, with 10 bases between. This CDR3 has 13 amino acids. In nucleotides, the CDR3 is TGCGCCAGCAGCTCGGGAGCACGAGAGACCCAGTACTTC. Residues: CASSSGARETQYF.

CDR3 in DNA: TGTGCCAGCAGCAAAGGTCCGGGGACTAGCCGCAATGAGCAGTTCTTC. This sequence encodes CASSKGPGTSRNEQFF. The rearrangement links TRBV21-1 to TRBJ2-1; TRBD2 is the table's D call, not checked against the DNA. TRBV21-1 is deemed a pseudogene. CDR3 length: 16 amino acids.

This clone appeared a few times. V and J are TRBV5-4 and TRBJ1-2; D remains unclear. V was cut by 1 base and J by 1 base, with 11 bases left in between. Germline V gene lookup returns CDR1 SGHNT and CDR2 YYREEE (reference sequence). The CDR3 length is 15 residues. CDR3 region: CASSLIGRRNYGYTF. In nucleotides, the CDR3 is TGTGCCAGCAGCTTGATTGGTAGACGTAACTATGGCTACACCTTC.

The J gene is TRBJ1-4, the V gene TRBV5-1; 7 bases align to TRBD1. The V gene end was trimmed by 3 bases and the J gene end by 3 bases; junction bases not matched to a gene: 8. The CDR3 covers 16 residues. The germline V gene encodes CDR1 SGHRS and CDR2 YFSETQ. CDR3 protein: CASSYTGDSPNEKLFF. CDR3 in DNA: TGCGCCAGCAGCTACACCGGGGACAGTCCTAATGAAAAACTGTTTTTT.

This clone has a handful of counts. J is TRBJ2-3 and V is TRBV5-8; D is ambiguous. The ends were cut back, 0 bases at V and 0 bases at J, with 5 bases in the middle. This CDR3 has 14 residues. Germline values: CDR1 SGHTS, CDR2 YDEGEE. CDR3 sequence: CASSLGGSTDTQYF. DNA of the CDR3: TGTGCCAGCAGCTTGGGGGGAAGCACAGATACGCAGTATTTT.

Here the CDR3 DNA reads TGTGCCAGTCCAACTAGCGGGAGTATGTATGAGCAGTTCTTC. This gives the protein CASPTSGSMYEQFF. The chain carries TRBV25-1 and TRBJ2-1; 11 bases align to TRBD2. Germline V gene sequence: CDR1 MGHDK, CDR2 SYGVNS. This CDR3 has 14 residues. V gave up 9 bases and J gave up 8 bases; unmatched junction bases: 9.

As DNA, the CDR3 is TGTGCCAGCAGTTACGGCATAGCGGGAGGGACAGATACGCAGTATTTT. Its protein is CASSYGIAGGTDTQYF. V usage is TRBV6-5 and J usage is TRBJ2-3; 11 bases map to TRBD2. The CDR3 runs 16 residues. The junction had 4 bases not matched to a gene; V was cut back by 2 bases and J by 3 bases. Per the germline V gene, CDR1 is MNHEY and CDR2 is SVGAGI.

The gene calls are TRBV18 and TRBJ2-7, with D perhaps TRBD1 (5 bases). The CDR3 extends over 12 amino acids. CDR1 and CDR2 from the germline V gene are KGHSH and LQKENI. Trimming took 4 bases from V and 6 from J, leaving 10 bases between them. The CDR3 DNA reads as TGTGCCAGCTCACAAGGGGCCGGCGAGCAGTACTTC. This translates into CASSQGAGEQYF.

The CDR3 DNA follows: TGCGCCAGCAGCTTATCAGGGGGCGGGGAGCAGTTCTTC. Translation: CASSLSGGGEQFF. The rearrangement links TRBV5-1 to TRBJ2-1, with 8 bases lining up with TRBD1. The CDR3 runs 13 residues. The germline gives CDR1 SGHRS, CDR2 YFSETQ. The V gene end was trimmed by 2 bases and the J gene end by 10 bases; junction bases not matched to a gene: 5.

The chain carries TRBV27 and TRBJ1-5; 8 nucleotides match TRBD1. CDR1 is MNHEY, CDR2 SMNVEV, per germline (reference sequence). The CDR3 length is 14 residues. V was pared by 4 bases and J by 3 bases, with 2 bases of the junction left unmatched. CDR3 loop: CASSSGQANQPQHF. DNA of the CDR3: TGTGCCAGCAGTTCGGGACAGGCCAATCAGCCCCAGCATTTT.

The CDR3 loop reads CASSVTPSGDYEQYF. The CDR3 DNA is TGTGCCAGCAGCGTAACTCCTAGCGGGGACTACGAGCAGTACTTC. This rearrangement joins TRBV9 to TRBJ2-7; 9 bases map to TRBD2. CDR1 is SGDLS, CDR2 YYNGEE, per germline. Trimming took 1 base from V and 3 from J; bases not matched to a gene: 5. The CDR3 contains 15 residues.

This clone was counted between two and nine times. The chain links TRBV2 to TRBJ1-5, with D hard to call. Germline CDR1 reads SNHLY; CDR2 reads FYNNEI. The length of the CDR3 is 13 residues. V shed 6 bases and J shed 7 bases, with 13 bases lying between them. CDR3 DNA: TGTGCCAGCAGAAGGCGGCAGCCGCAGCCCCAGCATTTT. Translated, it gives CASRRRQPQPQHF.